The 5 T cell receptor beta chains below come from one sample, sequenced in a study of cytomegalovirus exposure and HLA in healthy donors. Primers included in the PCR were 60 Vbeta and 13 Jbeta primers. Method: immunoSEQ multiplex PCR; TCRdb's copy keeps in-frame clones and lacks some. This table holds more than 110,000 clones, 73% found once. Input material: PBMCs. These receptors all come from a human donor in good health.

The chain carries TRBV5-1 and TRBJ2-1; 7 nucleotides agree with TRBD1. Germline CDR1 reads SGHRS; CDR2 reads YFSETQ. There are 16 residues in the CDR3. V gave up 0 bases and J gave up 2 bases; unmatched junction bases: 5. CDR3 region: CASSLDRQGAYNEQFF. The CDR3 DNA reads as TGCGCCAGCAGCTTGGACCGGCAGGGGGCCTACAATGAGCAGTTCTTC.

The rearrangement joins TRBV28 to TRBJ1-2; D is possibly TRBD1 (6 bases). CDR3 length: 13 residues. Germline V lookup: CDR1 MDHEN, CDR2 SYDVKM. Trimming removed 2 bases from V and 3 bases from J, with 7 bases in between. The CDR3 nucleotides are TGTGCCAGCAGTTTACCAGGGGACTATGGCTACACCTTC. It translates to CASSLPGDYGYTF.

The chain combines TRBV29-1 with TRBJ2-5, with D possibly matching TRBD1 (5 bases). Trimming cost V 0 bases and J 5 bases, with 13 bases left between them. The CDR3 length is 14 residues. Per germline, CDR1 SQVTM and CDR2 ANQGSEA. CDR3 sequence reads: CSVEDRWGEETQYF. CDR3 nucleotide sequence: TGCAGCGTTGAAGATCGGTGGGGCGAGGAGACCCAGTACTTC. Based on the CDR3 plus reference TRBV29-1 and TRBJ2-5, the full variable domain is SAVISQKPSRDICQRGTSLTIQCQVDSQVTMMFWYRQQPGQSLTLIATANQGSEATYESGFVIDKFPISRPNLTFSTLTVSNMSPEDSSIYLCSVEDRWGEETQYFGPGTRLLVL.

This chain connects TRBV10-3 to TRBJ2-1; TRBD2 agrees at 9 bases. Germline CDR1 ENHRY, CDR2 SYGVKD. The CDR3 consists of 15 residues. Germline trimming cut 3 bases from V and 5 bases from J; bases unmatched to any gene: 5. The CDR3 DNA follows: TGTGCCATCAGTGATGTCGCTAGCGGGGACAATGAGCAGTTCTTC. Translation: CAISDVASGDNEQFF.

The chain recombines TRBV5-5 with TRBJ2-7; 8 bases line up with TRBD2. The CDR3 runs to 15 residues. Germline lookup yields CDR1 SGHKS and CDR2 YYEKEE (reference sequence). The ends lost 4 bases at V and 6 bases at J; junction bases unmatched: 12. CDR3 DNA: TGTGCCAGCAGCCACACTCCGGGGGGGCCGGGCGAGCAGTACTTC. Its translation is CASSHTPGGPGEQYF. The full variable domain, its missing parts supplied by reference TRBV5-5 and TRBJ2-7, is DAGVTQSPTHLIKTRGQQVTLRCSPISGHKSVSWYQQVLGQGPQFIFQYYEKEERGRGNFPDRFSARQFPNYSSELNVNALLLGDSALYLCASSHTPGGPGEQYFGPGTRLTVT.